This entry describes one T cell receptor beta chain. Per the study methods: How many nucleated cells were present was estimated from reference gene primer amplification. Repertoires were generated with immunoSEQ multiplex PCR, while TCRdb's copy carries only in-frame clones and drops some. The DNA was the basis for D and trimming; V, J and clone size are from that table. The table shows about 100,000 clones, with almost 80% occurring only once. The sample belongs to a study of blood T cell repertoires in COVID-19. Across the whole study: Sites in the United States, Italy and Spain provided acute and convalescent COVID-19 samples. Sources were T cells, B-cell-depleted T cells, or PBMCs; the material itself was cDNA or gDNA.

V gave up 3 bases and J gave up 9 bases; unmatched junction bases: 12. Germline CDR1 SGHAT, CDR2 FQDESV (reference sequence). The CDR3 consists of 15 residues. The sample comprised peripheral blood. The sequence derives from an older woman with acute or convalescent COVID-19. V gene TRBV11-1 combines with J gene TRBJ2-7; 9 bases map to TRBD2. The CDR3 reads CASSFSRSSGARQYV. In DNA, the CDR3 is TGTGCCAGCAGCTTTAGCCGGTCTAGCGGGGCCAGGCAGTACGTC.